Each of the 18 T cell receptor beta chains below was sequenced from the same sample in a study of cytotoxic CD8 clonotypes in ibrutinib-treated CLL. Generated by immunoSEQ multiplex PCR, the TCRdb table keeps only in-frame clones and is missing some. The sample yields fewer than 100,000 clones, roughly 83% seen once. Sequences were derived from PBMCs, sampled after 12 months of ibrutinib treatment. The receptors were sampled from a human donor with chronic lymphocytic leukemia.

In the case of this clone: This specimen includes other DNA sequences encoding the same CDR3. V usage is TRBV7-9 and J usage is TRBJ2-3; no definite D call. CDR3 size: 12 residues. Germline V gene data show CDR1 as SEHNR and CDR2 as FQNEAQ (reference sequence). V lost 5 bases and J lost 3, with 6 bases in between. CDR3 residues: CASSPSTDTQYF. As DNA, the CDR3 is TGTGCCAGCAGCCCATCAACAGATACGCAGTATTTT. The variable domain in full, with the rest retrieved from reference TRBV7-9 and TRBJ2-3, is DTGVSQNPRHKITKRGQNVTFRCDPISEHNRLYWYRQTLGQGPEFLTYFQNEAQLEKSRLLSDRFSAERPKGSFSTLEIQRTEQGDSAMYLCASSPSTDTQYFGPGTRLTVL.

The V call is TRBV4-2, the J call TRBJ2-7; 16 nucleotides match TRBD2. The CDR3 covers 17 residues. CDR1 and CDR2 (germline): LGHNA, YNFKEQ. The J segment lost 2 bases and the V segment lost 5 bases, leaving 6 bases of the junction unmatched. The CDR3 protein is CASSSGTSGRATYEQYF. CDR3 nucleotide sequence: TGTGCCAGCAGCTCCGGGACTAGCGGGAGGGCCACCTACGAGCAGTACTTC.

The chain has TRBV25-1 and TRBJ1-4; 7 bases are shared with TRBD1. The CDR3 extends over 14 amino acids. Germline V gene data show CDR1 as MGHDK and CDR2 as SYGVNS. V was clipped by 6 bases and J by 0 bases; unmatched bases: 1. The CDR3, as DNA: TGTGCCAGCAGGGACAGGACAACTAATGAAAAACTGTTTTTT. Translated: CASRDRTTNEKLFF.

The rearrangement uses TRBV19 and TRBJ1-6, with 10 bases identical to TRBD1. The V gene's germline CDR1 is LNHDA and CDR2 SQIVND (reference sequence). Trimming at V came to 5 bases and at J to 13 bases, leaving 17 bases not matched to a gene. This CDR3 comprises 17 residues. CDR3 DNA sequence: TGTGCCAGTAGTGGGGAAGGGGGACAGGGGCATCATTTGCCCCTCCACTTT. It is translated as CASSGEGGQGHHLPLHF.

The chain links TRBV2 to TRBJ1-1, with 9 bases fitting TRBD1. The CDR3 is 14 residues long. The ends lost 6 bases at V and 4 bases at J; junction bases unmatched: 6. Germline lookup yields CDR1 SNHLY and CDR2 FYNNEI. The CDR3 sequence: CASREDRGGTEAFF. CDR3 coding DNA: TGTGCCAGCAGGGAGGACAGGGGCGGCACTGAAGCTTTCTTT. The full variable domain, in which reference TRBV2 and TRBJ1-1 provide the parts outside the CDR3, is EPEVTQTPSHQVTQMGQEVILRCVPISNHLYFYWYRQILGQKVEFLVSFYNNEISEKSEIFDDQFSVERPDGSNFTLKIRSTKLEDSAMYFCASREDRGGTEAFFGQGTRLTVV.

V is TRBV4-1 and J is TRBJ2-3; 10 bases align to TRBD2. CDR1 is MGHRA, CDR2 YSYEKL, per germline. The CDR3 extends over 17 amino acids. Trimming cost V 4 bases and J 3 bases; bases outside gene matches: 10. CDR3: CASSREGAGGVTDTQYF. The CDR3 DNA reads as TGCGCCAGCAGCCGGGAGGGAGCGGGAGGGGTGACAGATACGCAGTATTTT.

This clone was seen a handful of times. The V and J genes are TRBV5-4 and TRBJ1-4; TRBD1 is a possible D gene (5 bases). In germline, CDR1 is SGHNT, CDR2 YYREEE (reference sequence). This CDR3 is built from 18 residues. Trimming took 0 bases from V and 8 from J, leaving 23 bases between them. This CDR3 is CASSLGSFGAQTGEKLFF. The DNA for the CDR3 is TGTGCCAGCAGCTTGGGTTCTTTCGGGGCCCAAACTGGGGAAAAACTGTTTTTT.

Remarks on this clone: The DNA is left out, because the CDR3 cannot be placed on it with certainty; the CDR3 is given as TCRdb lists it. The gene calls are TRBV10-2 and TRBJ2-3; TRBD2, the D gene given by the table, was not confirmed from the DNA. Germline CDR1 and CDR2: WSHSY and SAAADI. With termini counted, the CDR3 has 13 amino acids. The CDR3 protein is CASSEWAAGTQRF.

The genes are TRBV21-1 and TRBJ2-3; the DNA was not compared with TRBD2, the D call given in the table. TRBV21-1 is a recognized pseudogene. The CDR3 loop spans 15 amino acids. Written as DNA, the CDR3 is TGTGCCAGCAGCCCCGGGCGGGAGCCGCTAGATACGCAGTATTTT. This translates into CASSPGREPLDTQYF.

The rearrangement joins TRBV18 to TRBJ1-6; D unresolved. From germline, CDR1 is KGHSH and CDR2 LQKENI. V was pared by 4 bases and J by 7 bases, with 8 bases between. CDR3 length: 13 residues. CDR3 protein: CASSRQENSPLHF. The CDR3 DNA reads as TGTGCCAGCTCACGGCAGGAAAATTCACCCCTCCACTTT.

This clone came up a few times. The chain employs TRBV28 and TRBJ1-2, with D unresolved. The CDR3 runs 11 residues. The V gene's germline CDR1 is MDHEN and CDR2 SYDVKM. Trimming took off 4 bases at V and 3 bases at J, with 3 bases between the two ends. CDR3: CASSSDYGYTF. CDR3 in DNA: TGTGCCAGCAGTTCCGACTATGGCTACACCTTC.

The rearrangement links TRBV4-1 to TRBJ2-5, with 10 bases that match TRBD1. The CDR3 totals 15 residues. Losses at the gene ends were 4 bases for V and 4 bases for J; bases not matched to a gene: 6. CDR1 is MGHRA and CDR2 is YSYEKL in the germline V gene. CDR3 bases: TGCGCCAGCAGCCGCGGGACAGGGGCCCGAGAGACCCAGTACTTC. As protein: CASSRGTGARETQYF.

V usage is TRBV7-2 and J usage is TRBJ2-3, with D tentatively TRBD1 (5 bases). The CDR3 sequence is 14 residues long. Germline V gene sequence: CDR1 SGHTA, CDR2 FQGNSA. Trimming took 1 base from V and 5 from J, leaving 10 bases between them. CDR3 sequence: CASSLEWGGDTQYF. CDR3 nucleotides: TGTGCCAGCAGCTTAGAGTGGGGCGGAGATACGCAGTATTTT. Full variable domain (missing parts from reference TRBV7-2 and TRBJ2-3): GAGVSQSPSNKVTEKGKDVELRCDPISGHTALYWYRQSLGQGLEFLIYFQGNSAPDKSGLPSDRFSAERTGGSVSTLTIQRTQQEDSAVYLCASSLEWGGDTQYFGPGTRLTVL.

The V gene is TRBV4-2, the J gene TRBJ2-2; D is possibly TRBD1 (6 bases). The CDR3 contains 15 residues. From germline, CDR1 is LGHNA and CDR2 YNFKEQ. Deletions cut 4 bases from V and 1 base from J, with 10 bases between. CDR3 protein: CASSPPQGNTGELFF. CDR3 bases: TGTGCCAGCAGCCCCCCACAGGGGAACACCGGGGAGCTGTTTTTT.

J is TRBJ1-2 and V is TRBV2; D perhaps matches TRBD1 (5 bases). The CDR3 loop spans 13 amino acids. Germline V lookup: CDR1 SNHLY, CDR2 FYNNEI. Trimming took off 3 bases at V and 4 bases at J, with 9 bases between the two ends. CDR3: CASSDLGTYGYTF. The DNA of the CDR3 is TGTGCCAGCAGTGATTTGGGGACCTATGGCTACACCTTC.

The rearrangement joins TRBV11-1 to TRBJ2-3, with TRBD1 matching 8 bases. After removal of 5 bases from V and 9 bases from J, the junction contained 7 bases not matched to a gene. Germline-derived CDR1 and CDR2 are SGHAT and FQDESV (reference sequence). The CDR3 has 13 amino acids. The CDR3 region is CASSQDRGATQYF. The CDR3 DNA sequence: TGTGCCAGCAGCCAAGACAGGGGAGCAACGCAGTATTTT.

CDR3 protein: CASSPGTSGGVDTQYF. DNA for the CDR3: TGCGCCAGCAGCCCCGGGACTAGCGGGGGGGTGGATACGCAGTATTTT. The chain is built from TRBV5-1 and TRBJ2-3, with TRBD2 matching 16 bases. V shed 4 bases, J shed 6 bases, and the junction held 5 bases outside the gene matches. This CDR3 has 16 amino acids. The germline V gene has CDR1 SGHRS and CDR2 YFSETQ.

This chain joins TRBV7-2 and TRBJ1-5; D unresolved. CDR1 and CDR2 (germline): SGHTA, FQGNSA. This CDR3 has 13 amino acids. The ends were cut back, 5 bases at V and 6 bases at J, with 11 bases in the middle. The CDR3 reads CASSTTASQPQHF. Written as DNA, the CDR3 is TGTGCCAGCAGCACGACGGCGTCTCAGCCCCAGCATTTT.